The 10 T cell receptor beta chains listed next were all sequenced from one sample in a study of PD-1 blockade in mismatch repair-deficient tumors. TCRdb's copy holds only in-frame clones and misses some; the assay was immunoSEQ multiplex PCR. The sample includes 80,000 to 100,000 clones, roughly 80% of them seen just once. Specimen: peripheral blood, collected 12 weeks after starting pembrolizumab. The origin of the receptors is an adult with mismatch repair-deficient cancer.

This chain uses TRBV5-4 with TRBJ2-7; TRBD2 agrees at 15 bases. V was clipped by 4 bases and J by 2 bases; unmatched bases: 10. CDR1 and CDR2 from the germline V gene are SGHNT and YYREEE (reference sequence). The CDR3 spans 18 residues. The CDR3 DNA reads as TGTGCCAGCAGCCTGGGGGGGACTAGCGGGAGGTCACCCTACGAGCAGTACTTC. Translating it yields CASSLGGTSGRSPYEQYF.

This clone appeared once. CDR3: CASNRGDSYEQYF. CDR3 DNA sequence: TGTGCCAGCAACCGTGGTGACTCCTACGAGCAGTACTTC. This sequence joins TRBV6-1 and TRBJ2-7; D remains unclear. V was shortened by 7 bases and J by 0 bases, with 10 bases between the two germline ends. Germline V CDR1 and CDR2: MNHNS, SASEGT. The CDR3 sequence is 13 residues long.

The V call is TRBV30, the J call TRBJ2-7; TRBD2 agrees at 10 bases. The CDR3 contains 14 residues. Germline V CDR1 and CDR2: GTSNPN, SVGIG (reference sequence). J lost 6 bases, V lost 3 bases, and 8 bases had no gene match. Written as DNA, the CDR3 is TGTGCCTGGAGCTCTAGCGGGAGAGGGGGCGAGCAGTACTTC. Translating it yields CAWSSSGRGGEQYF.

This chain uses TRBV5-6 with TRBJ2-2; 8 positions agree with TRBD1. Germline lookup yields CDR1 SGHDT and CDR2 YYEEEE. The V segment lost 1 base and the J segment 5 bases; nucleotides outside the gene matches: 4. The CDR3 covers 15 residues. The CDR3 region has the DNA TGTGCCAGCAGCTTGTTTGGACAGGGTACCGGGGAGCTGTTTTTT. Protein product: CASSLFGQGTGELFF. The full variable domain, rest sourced from reference TRBV5-6 and TRBJ2-2, is DAGVTQSPTHLIKTRGQQVTLRCSPKSGHDTVSWYQQALGQGPQFIFQYYEEEERQRGNFPDRFSGHQFPNYSSELNVNALLLGDSALYLCASSLFGQGTGELFFGEGSRLTVL.

This chain connects TRBV19 to TRBJ2-1; 7 nucleotides line up with TRBD2. Germline V lookup: CDR1 LNHDA, CDR2 SQIVND (reference sequence). With 3 bases clipped from V and 2 bases from J, the junction kept 7 bases outside the gene matches. CDR3 length equals 16 residues. The CDR3: CASSMETGGTYNEQFF. In DNA form, the CDR3 reads TGTGCCAGTAGTATGGAAACGGGAGGCACCTACAATGAGCAGTTCTTC.

V is TRBV19 and J is TRBJ2-1; weak D call: TRBD2 (6 bases). Per the germline V gene, CDR1 is LNHDA and CDR2 is SQIVND (reference sequence). The CDR3 length is 16 residues. V was trimmed by 3 bases and J by 4 bases, leaving 16 bases between them. The CDR3 nucleotides are TGTGCCAGTAGTATTGGGGACTTCTCGATTTACAATGAGCAGTTCTTC. Residues: CASSIGDFSIYNEQFF.

The rearrangement joins TRBV4-1 to TRBJ2-7; D may be TRBD1 (6 bases). V was pared by 3 bases and J by 3 bases, with 12 bases between. The CDR3 is 14 residues long. Germline V lookup: CDR1 MGHRA, CDR2 YSYEKL. CDR3 bases: TGCGCCAGCAGCCAGGGCGGACAGATCTACGAGCAGTACTTC. Translation: CASSQGGQIYEQYF.

This clone was detected a few times. This rearrangement joins TRBV5-4 to TRBJ1-2; 7 bases match TRBD1. The length of the CDR3 is 13 residues. J was trimmed by 7 bases and V by 4 bases; bases with no gene match: 7. Germline CDR1 SGHNT, CDR2 YYREEE (reference sequence). CDR3 sequence (DNA): TGTGCCAGCAGCCGAGACAGGGTTCGTGGCTACACCTTC. This encodes CASSRDRVRGYTF. The variable domain in full, completed from reference TRBV5-4 and TRBJ1-2, reads ETGVTQSPTHLIKTRGQQVTLRCSSQSGHNTVSWYQQALGQGPQFIFQYYREEENGRGNFPPRFSGLQFPNYSSELNVNALELDDSALYLCASSRDRVRGYTFGSGTRLTVV.

The chain recombines TRBV18 with TRBJ1-1; 10 bases match TRBD1. The CDR3 sequence is 17 residues long. The germline gives CDR1 KGHSH, CDR2 LQKENI. V gave up 3 bases and J gave up 0 bases; unmatched junction bases: 7. DNA for the CDR3: TGTGCCAGCTCACCGCGGGACAGGGGCCCTATGAACACTGAAGCTTTCTTT. Amino acid sequence: CASSPRDRGPMNTEAFF.

This clone appeared once. V gene TRBV9 combines with J gene TRBJ2-2; D unresolved. The CDR3 consists of 13 residues. Germline V CDR1 and CDR2: SGDLS, YYNGEE. V lost 4 bases and J 6 bases, leaving 10 bases between the germline ends. The chain's CDR3 is CASSRLPPGELFF. CDR3 sequence (DNA): TGTGCCAGCAGCAGACTGCCCCCCGGGGAGCTGTTTTTT.